Sequencing of this T cell receptor beta chain was carried out in a study of memory CD4+ T cells and cytomegalovirus serostatus. About the study: Of the healthy Belgian adults, fewer than 10 were CMV seropositive and 20 to 30 seronegative. Whole-study findings and limits: CMV serostatus prediction reached median AUC approximately 0.96, or 0.89 with US-trained model. Of under 200 reported CMV TCRbeta sequences, 65 to 85 were found in memory CD4+ repertoires.

The assay was immunoSEQ multiplex PCR, and TCRdb's table has in-frame clones only and misses some. Of roughly 28,000 clones listed, approximately 80% are singletons. The sort gate was single viable CD3+CD4+CD8-CD45RO+ cells for memory CD4+ T cells. CMV serostatus came from serum IgG against pp150, pp28, p38, p52. Comments on this clone: The antigen is undetermined.

Per germline, CDR1 MDHEN and CDR2 SYDVKM. The CDR3 is 13 residues long. The V end lost 6 bases, the J end lost 8 bases, and 16 bases lay between the germline ends. The clonotype was recovered from an adult in good health and CMV-seronegative. V usage is TRBV28 and J usage is TRBJ1-2; no clear D gene. Sequenced material: memory CD4+ T cells from blood. CDR3 protein: CASRPTETRGYTF. The CDR3 nucleotides are TGTGCCAGCAGACCAACAGAGACTAGGGGCTACACCTTC.